A single sample gave rise to the 27 T cell receptor beta chains below, sequenced in a study of neurological immune-mediated disorders. Using its own MiXCR run on the 5' RACE reads, TCRdb lists one record per CDR3 protein. The data contain 20,000 to 30,000 distinct CDR3 sequences, around 13% of them seen just once; the ten biggest clones take up under 15%. The sequenced sample consisted of PBMCs. The receptors come from a woman in her fifties or sixties with HTLV-1-associated myelopathy (HAM/TSP).

This clonotype was seen many times. The V and J genes are TRBV5-6 and TRBJ2-5; 7 nucleotides align to TRBD2. The germline V gene has CDR1 SGHDT and CDR2 YYEEEE. The junction had 6 bases not matched to a gene; V was cut back by 0 bases and J by 4 bases. The CDR3 has 15 residues. The CDR3 is CASSLAPGGIETQYF. DNA of the CDR3: TGTGCCAGCAGCTTGGCCCCCGGGGGGATAGAGACCCAGTACTTC.

In its sample, this clonotype was seen a few times. The chain employs TRBV29-1 and TRBJ2-3, with D uncertain. Trimming left V 7 bases short and J 2 bases short, with 13 bases between. The germline gives CDR1 SQVTM, CDR2 ANQGSEA. The CDR3 contains 13 residues. CDR3 in amino acids: CSGLPRHTDTQYF. For the CDR3, the DNA is TGCAGCGGCCTCCCGCGGCACACAGATACGCAGTATTTT.

This clonotype came up many times. The gene calls are TRBV5-1 and TRBJ1-2; 8 nucleotides line up with TRBD1. The CDR3 covers 17 residues. Germline CDR1 is SGHRS and CDR2 is YFSETQ. With 2 bases clipped from V and 2 bases from J, the junction kept 11 bases outside the gene matches. The CDR3 here is CASSFAFQGALNYGYTF. CDR3 sequence (DNA): TGCGCCAGCAGCTTTGCATTTCAGGGGGCGTTGAACTATGGCTACACCTTC.

This clonotype was detected many times. V gene TRBV7-9 combines with J gene TRBJ2-7; no clear D gene. Germline assignment: CDR1 SEHNR and CDR2 FQNEAQ (reference sequence). The CDR3 is 16 residues long. The V end was cut by 3 bases, the J end by 3 bases, with 18 bases between. The DNA for the CDR3 is TGTGCCAGCAGCTTCCCCCCGATCGGATCCGGCTACGAGCAGTACTTC. Amino acids: CASSFPPIGSGYEQYF.

V and J are TRBV5-5 and TRBJ2-7; D call uncertain. Germline V CDR1 and CDR2: SGHKS, YYEKEE (reference sequence). V lost 4 bases, J lost 5 bases, and 19 bases lay in between. The CDR3 length is 15 residues. For the CDR3, the DNA is TGTGCCAGCAGCCGACATTCGGACGTGACTGACGAGCAGTACTTC. Translation: CASSRHSDVTDEQYF.

This clonotype was observed many times. V gene TRBV20-1 combines with J gene TRBJ2-2; TRBD1 might be the D (5 bases). Per the germline V gene, CDR1 is DFQATT and CDR2 is SNEGSKA (reference sequence). Trimming took off 0 bases at V and 1 base at J, with 9 bases between the two ends. The CDR3 has 15 residues. DNA of the CDR3: TGCAGTGCTAGAGATATGGACAAGAACACCGGGGAGCTGTTTTTT. Translation: CSARDMDKNTGELFF.

This clonotype was seen at least ten times. The gene calls are TRBV6-2 or TRBV6-3 and TRBJ2-1; 11 nucleotides line up with TRBD1. The J segment lost 3 bases and the V segment lost 6 bases, leaving 1 base of the junction unmatched. CDR1 MNHEY and CDR2 SVGEGT come from the germline V gene. The CDR3 extends over 14 amino acids. DNA of the CDR3: TGTGCCAGCAGAGGGACAGGGGGCTACAATGAGCAGTTCTTC. Its protein product is CASRGTGGYNEQFF.

In this sample, this clonotype turned up many times. The J gene is TRBJ1-3, the V gene TRBV7-9; D is perhaps TRBD1 (6 bases). Trimming stripped 11 bases from V and 2 bases from J, with 19 bases between. Germline values: CDR1 SEHNR, CDR2 FQNEAQ (reference sequence). This CDR3 is built from 15 residues. CDR3 DNA: TGTGCCCCAGGGGTGGCCCGTCCTACTGGAAACACCATATATTTT. Translated, it gives CAPGVARPTGNTIYF.

In its sample, this clonotype was seen many times. This chain links TRBV27 with TRBJ1-5; no clear D. The CDR3 has 13 amino acids. Germline CDR1 is MNHEY and CDR2 is SMNVEV (reference sequence). Trimming took 1 base from V and 3 from J, leaving 4 bases between them. Here the CDR3 reads CASSLFVNQPQHF. CDR3 nucleotides: TGTGCCAGCAGTTTATTCGTCAATCAGCCCCAGCATTTT.

This clonotype was observed at least ten times. The rearrangement links TRBV29-1 to TRBJ2-3; tentative D call: TRBD2 (7 bases). The germline CDR1 and CDR2 sequences are SQVTM and ANQGSEA. V gave up 4 bases and J gave up 6 bases, with 14 bases separating them. This CDR3 has 13 amino acids. CDR3 DNA sequence: TGCAGCGTTGTGGGGGGGGGCATGGATACGCAGTATTTT. Protein sequence: CSVVGGGMDTQYF.

This clonotype was counted a few times. The chain uses TRBV6-1 and TRBJ2-1; D not certain. The germline V gene has CDR1 MNHNS and CDR2 SASEGT. V shed 8 bases and J shed 6 bases, with 8 bases lying between them. The CDR3 consists of 11 residues. The CDR3 DNA sequence: TGTGCCAGCTTCTTTCTCAATGAGCAGTTCTTC. Amino acids: CASFFLNEQFF.

This clonotype has ten or more counts. CDR3 protein: CSVERGQGPSTDTQYF. In nucleotides, the CDR3 is TGCAGCGTTGAACGTGGACAGGGGCCATCCACAGATACGCAGTATTTT. This chain connects TRBV29-1 to TRBJ2-3, with 9 bases lining up with TRBD1. From germline, CDR1 is SQVTM and CDR2 ANQGSEA. V trimming: 2 bases; J trimming: 2 bases; junction bases outside the gene matches: 8. This CDR3 region has 16 residues.

This clonotype was counted at least ten times. CDR3 in amino acids: CASSLAAGLEYTDTQYF. CDR3 DNA: TGCGCCAGCAGCTTGGCCGCGGGACTCGAGTACACAGATACGCAGTATTTT. The chain is built from TRBV5-1 and TRBJ2-3; D possibly corresponds to TRBD2 (6 bases). The ends were cut back, 0 bases at V and 2 bases at J, with 16 bases in the middle. This CDR3 has 17 amino acids. Germline V gene sequence: CDR1 SGHRS, CDR2 YFSETQ. The variable domain in full, completed from reference TRBV5-1 and TRBJ2-3, reads KAGVTQTPRYLIKTRGQQVTLSCSPISGHRSVSWYQQTPGQGLQFLFEYFSETQRNKGNFPGRFSGRQFSNSRSEMNVSTLELGDSALYLCASSLAAGLEYTDTQYFGPGTRLTVL.

This clonotype appeared many times. The chain combines TRBV18 with TRBJ2-3; 7 nucleotides align to TRBD2. V lost 8 bases and J lost 1; bases outside the gene matches: 6. Looked up from germline, CDR1 is KGHSH and CDR2 is LQKENI. The CDR3 loop spans 14 amino acids. CDR3: CASRPSGGTDTQYF. The DNA for the CDR3 is TGTGCCAGCCGACCCAGCGGGGGCACAGATACGCAGTATTTT.

This clonotype has just a few counts. The chain links TRBV4-1 to TRBJ2-7; a possible D gene is TRBD1 (6 bases). The CDR3 is 15 residues long. The germline V gene has CDR1 MGHRA and CDR2 YSYEKL. With 5 bases removed from V and 4 bases from J, the gap between germline ends came to 18 bases. In DNA, the CDR3 is TGCGCCAGCAGCTCGCATCCCGGGACAACTTACGAGCAGTACTTC. This encodes CASSSHPGTTYEQYF.

This clonotype showed up many times. The V call is TRBV4-1, the J call TRBJ2-1; 12 bases align to TRBD2. The CDR3 length is 17 residues. Germline V gene sequence: CDR1 MGHRA, CDR2 YSYEKL. V trimming: 1 base; J trimming: 4 bases; junction bases outside the gene matches: 5. For the CDR3, the DNA is TGCGCCAGCAGCCAAGTTGGACTAGCGGGGAAATACAATGAGCAGTTCTTC. Translation gives CASSQVGLAGKYNEQFF.

This clonotype was seen repeatedly, ten times or more. The V call is TRBV9, the J call TRBJ1-2; a weak D match, TRBD1 (5 bases). Trimming removed 4 bases at V and 3 bases at J, with 16 bases between. The CDR3 is 15 amino acids. Germline V lookup: CDR1 SGDLS, CDR2 YYNGEE. CDR3 nucleotides: TGTGCCAGCAGCACTACTTCAGGGTCTTACTATGGCTACACCTTC. Its translation: CASSTTSGSYYGYTF. Full variable domain (missing parts from reference TRBV9 and TRBJ1-2): DSGVTQTPKHLITATGQRVTLRCSPRSGDLSVYWYQQSLDQGLQFLIQYYNGEERAKGNILERFSAQQFPDLHSELNLSSLELGDSALYFCASSTTSGSYYGYTFGSGTRLTVV.

This clonotype has a count of ten or more. The chain has TRBV20-1 and TRBJ1-4; maybe TRBD1 (5 bases). The V gene's germline CDR1 is DFQATT and CDR2 SNEGSKA (reference sequence). V was shortened by 0 bases and J by 5 bases, with 13 bases between the two germline ends. The CDR3 is 15 residues long. The CDR3 is CSARDQAGGNEKLFF. The CDR3 DNA reads as TGCAGTGCTAGAGATCAAGCGGGGGGGAATGAAAAACTGTTTTTT.

This clonotype has a count of ten or more. This chain uses TRBV24-1 with TRBJ2-1, with 14 bases matching TRBD2. V was clipped by 8 bases and J by 7 bases; unmatched bases: 9. The germline V gene has CDR1 KGHDR and CDR2 SFDVKD. This CDR3 region has 16 residues. The DNA of the CDR3 is TGTGCCACCATGGCCCCCGGGACTAGCGGGAGTAATGAGCAGTTCTTC. Its translation is CATMAPGTSGSNEQFF.

To note about this clonotype: It is unclear where the CDR3 begins or ends on the DNA, so no DNA is shown, and the CDR3 is as TCRdb lists it. The chain uses TRBV20-1 and TRBJ2-1; the table's D call TRBD1 went unverified against the DNA. With termini counted, the CDR3 has 23 amino acids. Germline V gene lookup returns CDR1 DFQATT and CDR2 SNEGSKA (reference sequence). This CDR3 reads CSAHESPLQYFGPGHPSYNEQFF.

This clonotype is judged medium-sized. The chain is built from TRBV5-5 and TRBJ2-2; TRBD1 matches at 10 bases. This CDR3 has 16 amino acids. V shed 4 bases and J 3 bases; nucleotides not matched to a gene: 6. Germline lookup yields CDR1 SGHKS and CDR2 YYEKEE (reference sequence). DNA of the CDR3: TGTGCCAGCAGCGGGGGACAGGGGCCTCACACCGGGGAGCTGTTTTTT. It yields the protein CASSGGQGPHTGELFF.

This clonotype was seen repeatedly, ten times or more. V and J are TRBV6-1 and TRBJ2-1, with D possibly TRBD1 on 6 matching bases. Germline CDR1 is MNHNS and CDR2 is SASEGT. CDR3 length: 14 residues. V was clipped by 5 bases and J by 2 bases, with 10 bases between them. The CDR3 region is CASSTGTPYNEQFF. CDR3 nucleotides: TGTGCCAGCAGTACCGGGACACCCTACAATGAGCAGTTCTTC.

This clonotype was observed many times. This chain connects TRBV6-1 to TRBJ2-7; 8 positions match TRBD2. The CDR3 extends over 14 amino acids. Trimming removed 2 bases from V and 8 bases from J; junction bases left unmatched: 8. In germline, CDR1 is MNHNS, CDR2 SASEGT. The chain's CDR3 is CASSEHGRGYKQYF. As DNA, the CDR3 is TGTGCCAGCAGTGAACACGGGAGGGGATACAAGCAGTACTTC.

This clonotype is medium-sized within its sample. The chain carries TRBV25-1 and TRBJ1-1; 11 positions agree with TRBD1. CDR1 is MGHDK and CDR2 is SYGVNS in the germline V gene. This CDR3 comprises 14 residues. J lost 5 bases, V lost 4 bases, and 3 bases had no gene match. CDR3: CASSADRGHTEAFF. CDR3 DNA: TGTGCCAGCAGTGCGGACAGGGGGCATACTGAAGCTTTCTTT.

Many counts were recorded for this clonotype. The chain uses TRBV5-1 and TRBJ1-5; D is undetermined. Germline CDR1 SGHRS, CDR2 YFSETQ. Trimming took 0 bases from V and 1 from J, leaving 2 bases between them. The CDR3 runs to 13 residues. The CDR3 spells CASSLDSNQPQHF. The CDR3 DNA is TGCGCCAGCAGCTTGGACAGCAATCAGCCCCAGCATTTT.

Many counts were recorded for this clonotype. This sequence joins TRBV11-3 and TRBJ2-1; D is unclear. Trimming cost V 2 bases and J 4 bases, with 6 bases left between them. Per germline, CDR1 SGHNT and CDR2 YENEEA. There are 13 residues in the CDR3. The CDR3 is CASSLQFYNEQFF. CDR3 nucleotides: TGTGCCAGCAGCTTACAGTTTTACAATGAGCAGTTCTTC. Full variable domain (rest looked up from reference TRBV11-3 and TRBJ2-1): EAGVVQSPRYKIIEKKQPVAFWCNPISGHNTLYWYLQNLGQGPELLIRYENEEAVDDSQLPKDRFSAERLKGVDSTLKIQPAELGDSAVYLCASSLQFYNEQFFGPGTRLTVL.

This clonotype was observed once. It is unclear where the CDR3 begins or ends on the DNA, so no DNA is shown, and the CDR3 is as TCRdb lists it. This CDR3 reads CASSFYICSALATGRHGYTF. The chain joins TRBV5-1 to TRBJ1-2. Ends included, the CDR3 has 20 residues. Germline V gene lookup returns CDR1 SGHRS and CDR2 YFSETQ.